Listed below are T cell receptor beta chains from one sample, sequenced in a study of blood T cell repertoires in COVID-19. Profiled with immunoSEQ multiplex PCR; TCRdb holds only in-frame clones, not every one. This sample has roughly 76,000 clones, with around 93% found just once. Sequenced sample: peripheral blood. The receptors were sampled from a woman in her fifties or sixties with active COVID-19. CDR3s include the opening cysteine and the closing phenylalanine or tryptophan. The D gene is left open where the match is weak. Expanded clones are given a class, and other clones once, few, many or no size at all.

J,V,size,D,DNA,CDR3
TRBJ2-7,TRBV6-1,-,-,TGTGCCAGCAGTGAAATGGGGGGTCAGCCCCTCGAGCAGTACTTC,CASSEMGGQPLEQYF
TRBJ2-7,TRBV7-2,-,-,TGTGCCAGCAGCTTGCAGACTAGATCGCTCTCCTACGAGCAGTACTTC,CASSLQTRSLSYEQYF
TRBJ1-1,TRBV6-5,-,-,TGTGCCAGCTGGAGTGTGGAAGGTGAAGCTTTCTTT,CASWSVEGEAFF
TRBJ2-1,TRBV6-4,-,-,TGTGCCAGCAGCTGGACTACCGACAATGAGCAGTTCTTC,CASSWTTDNEQFF
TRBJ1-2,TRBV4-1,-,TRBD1,TGCGCCAGCAGCCAAAGGGGTCTCGCGGCCGGGACAGGTGACGGCTACACCTTC,CASSQRGLAAGTGDGYTF
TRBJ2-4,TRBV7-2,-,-,TGTGCCAGCAGCGTCAGCCCGACTAGAGCCAAAAACATTCAGTACTTC,CASSVSPTRAKNIQYF
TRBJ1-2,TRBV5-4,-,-,TGTGCCAGCAGCCCCTGGCGGGGTTCTGGGGATGGCTACACCTTC,CASSPWRGSGDGYTF
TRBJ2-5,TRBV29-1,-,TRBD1,TGCAGCGTTTCCGGGACAGGGGGAGAGACCCAGTACTTC,CSVSGTGGETQYF
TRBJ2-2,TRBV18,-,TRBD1,TGTGCCAGCACCCGACAGGGGATGAACACCGGGGAGCTGTTTTTT,CASTRQGMNTGELFF
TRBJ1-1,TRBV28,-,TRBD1,TGTGCCAGCAGACGAACAGGGGCGATGAACACTGAAGCTTTCTTT,CASRRTGAMNTEAFF
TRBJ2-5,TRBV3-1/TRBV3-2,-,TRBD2,TGTGCCAGCAGCCAAGAGATACTAGCGGGAGAAGAGACCCAGTACTTC,CASSQEILAGEETQYF
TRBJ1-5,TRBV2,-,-,TGTGCCAGCAGCCAGACAGAGAATAGCAATCAGCCCCAGCATTTT,CASSQTENSNQPQHF
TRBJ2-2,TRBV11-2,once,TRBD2,TGTGCCAGCAGCTGGCCGGGGGGTGCCCTTGTCACCGGGGAGCTGTTTTTT,CASSWPGGALVTGELFF
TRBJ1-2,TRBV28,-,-,TGTGCCAGCAGTGGCACAGGGTCCGGTGGCTACACCTTC,CASSGTGSGGYTF
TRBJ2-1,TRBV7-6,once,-,TGTGCCAGCAGCACGGGACACGAACCCTACAATGAGCAGTTCTTC,CASSTGHEPYNEQFF
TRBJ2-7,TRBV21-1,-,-,TGTGCCAGCGGCGTTGTTCACTCCTGGGGGGGGATTGAGCAGTACTTC,CASGVVHSWGGIEQYF
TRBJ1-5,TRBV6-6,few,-,TGTGCCAGCAGCCCTAGAGTCAATCAGCCCCAGCATTTT,CASSPRVNQPQHF
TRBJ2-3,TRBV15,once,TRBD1,TGTGCCACCAGCAGACCGGGCGAACAGGGGTATACGCAGTATTTT,CATSRPGEQGYTQYF
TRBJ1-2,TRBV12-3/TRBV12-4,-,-,TGTGCCAGCAGTCCAGGGATCGGCTACACCTTC,CASSPGIGYTF
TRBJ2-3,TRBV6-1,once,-,TGTGCCAGCAGTGAACAGGAGGGAGATACGCAGTATTTT,CASSEQEGDTQYF
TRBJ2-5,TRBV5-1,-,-,TGCGCCAGCAGTCAAAGAGGTGGAGAGACCCAGTACTTC,CASSQRGGETQYF
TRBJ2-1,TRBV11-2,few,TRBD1,TGTGCCAGCAGCTTAGACAGGGGGCTATCGGGCAGTGGTGAGCAGTTCTTC,CASSLDRGLSGSGEQFF